This T cell receptor beta chain was documented in a study of OX40 agonist ivuxolimab in advanced cancers. About the research overall: Ivuxolimab is an agonistic anti-OX40 (CD134) antibody, and patients were treated with it.

Here immunoSEQ multiplex PCR was the method, and the copy in TCRdb shows in-frame clones only, minus some. The sample records 60,000 to 70,000 clones, 89% being singletons. Excluded were patients having autoimmune disease history or systemic immunosuppression. Between the trimmed V and J ends, which lost 0 bases and 5 bases, there was a span of 8 bases. The CDR3 loop spans 13 amino acids. Germline CDR1 reads KGHSY; CDR2 reads FQNENV. The TCR sequence derives from an adult with an advanced solid tumor such as melanoma, head and neck, liver or kidney cancer. This chain uses TRBV16 with TRBJ2-7; TRBD1 or TRBD2 may be the D gene (5 bases each). The specimen was CD4+ or CD8+ T cells sorted from blood, collected in a trial of the OX40 agonist ivuxolimab. CDR3: CASSQSGENEQYF. CDR3 DNA: TGTGCCAGCAGCCAATCGGGGGAAAACGAGCAGTACTTC.